These 21 T cell receptor beta chains originate from one sample sequenced in a study of blood T cell repertoires in COVID-19. Sequenced by immunoSEQ multiplex PCR; TCRdb stores in-frame clones only, minus some. The sample includes approximately 100,000 clones, more than 65% seen only once; the top ten take around 25%. Sequenced: peripheral blood. The receptors stem from a man aged 55 to 69 with acute or convalescent COVID-19.

This chain joins TRBV2 and TRBJ1-2; no clear D gene. Germline V CDR1 and CDR2: SNHLY, FYNNEI. The V end lost 2 bases, the J end lost 4 bases, and 14 bases lay between the germline ends. There are 15 residues in the CDR3. The CDR3, as DNA: TGTGCCAGCAGTGAAAAGGTTTGGAGCCCCTATGGCTACACCTTC. Its protein product is CASSEKVWSPYGYTF.

The chain employs TRBV3-1 (or the pseudogene TRBV3-2) and TRBJ1-3; D perhaps matches TRBD1 (5 bases). V lost 2 bases and J lost 4, with 15 bases in between. The CDR3 is 16 amino acids. CDR1 and CDR2 from the germline V gene are LGHDT and YNNKEL (reference sequence). CDR3 nucleotide sequence: TGTGCCAGCAGCCAAAGCTGGGGCAGGGTCGGAAACACCATATATTTT. Residues: CASSQSWGRVGNTIYF.

This clone was observed a handful of times. The chain employs TRBV6-5 and TRBJ1-2; 11 positions match TRBD1. Per the germline V gene, CDR1 is MNHEY and CDR2 is SVGAGI. With 6 bases clipped from V and 4 bases from J, the junction kept 4 bases outside the gene matches. The length of the CDR3 is 14 residues. The CDR3 DNA is TGTGCCAGCAGGGGACAGGGGGTAATCTATGGCTACACCTTC. Protein: CASRGQGVIYGYTF.

With regard to this clone: At one of its ends the junction is not consistent with the germline gene, which may arise from a read error. The chain uses TRBV5-1 and TRBJ2-1; the D gene is possibly TRBD1 (5 bases). Germline loops: CDR1 SGHRS, CDR2 YFSETQ. The CDR3 runs 15 residues. The CDR3 sequence is CASSLLRGAYNEQFF. The CDR3 DNA follows: TGCGCCAGCAGCTTGTTAAGGGGCGCCTATAATGAGCAGTTCTTC.

For the CDR3, the DNA is TGTGCCAGCAGTTACTCGACGGGGGGCACTGAAGCTTTCTTT. This codes for CASSYSTGGTEAFF. The chain uses TRBV6-6 and TRBJ1-1; tentatively, D is TRBD1 (5 bases). Trimming removed 0 bases at V and 4 bases at J, with 9 bases between. CDR3 size: 14 residues. Per germline, CDR1 MNHNY and CDR2 SVGAGI (reference sequence).

The chain has TRBV27 and TRBJ1-1; 10 bases agree with TRBD1. The CDR3 is 15 residues long. Germline values: CDR1 MNHEY, CDR2 SMNVEV (reference sequence). Germline trimming cut 5 bases from V and 6 bases from J; bases unmatched to any gene: 9. The CDR3 protein is CASSLRQGATPEAFF. The CDR3 bases are TGTGCCAGCAGTCTACGACAGGGGGCGACCCCTGAAGCTTTCTTT.

The gene calls are TRBV5-1 and TRBJ1-5, with a possible D match to TRBD1 (6 bases). V was trimmed by 4 bases and J by 4 bases, leaving 12 bases between them. This CDR3 spans 14 amino acids. Germline CDR1 and CDR2: SGHRS and YFSETQ. The CDR3 DNA follows: TGCGCCAGCAGCCCTACAACAGGGAATCAGCCCCAGCATTTT. Its protein is CASSPTTGNQPQHF.

This chain links TRBV12-5 with TRBJ2-7; 12 bases agree with TRBD1. The CDR3 spans 14 residues. Trimming cost V 5 bases and J 6 bases; bases outside gene matches: 5. Germline V gene lookup returns CDR1 LGHNT and CDR2 FRNRAP. The chain's CDR3 is CASGRGTGGFEQYF. The CDR3 DNA reads TGTGCTAGTGGTCGCGGGACAGGGGGCTTCGAGCAGTACTTC.

This clone was counted a few times. The V and J genes are TRBV11-2 and TRBJ1-6, with a possible D match to TRBD1 (6 bases). V dropped 0 bases and J dropped 14 bases, with 11 bases sitting between them. This CDR3 contains 13 residues. Germline V gene lookup returns CDR1 SGHAT and CDR2 FQNNGV. CDR3 bases: TGTGCCAGCAGCTTAGATCAGGGGAGAACCCTCCACTTT. Amino acids: CASSLDQGRTLHF.

The chain couples TRBV3-1 (or the pseudogene TRBV3-2) to TRBJ2-7, with D tentatively TRBD1 (6 bases). Germline V gives CDR1 LGHDT, CDR2 YNNKEL (reference sequence). Trimming cost V 3 bases and J 4 bases, with 16 bases left between them. There are 15 residues in the CDR3. As DNA, the CDR3 is TGTGCCAGCAGCCAGTGGAGACAGGTGAGGTACGAGCAGTACGTC. It encodes CASSQWRQVRYEQYV.

The chain carries TRBV29-1 and TRBJ2-7; D not resolved. The CDR3 has 14 amino acids. The germline V and J ends were trimmed by 4 bases and 0 bases, with 13 bases remaining between them. Germline V gives CDR1 SQVTM, CDR2 ANQGSEA. Here the CDR3 DNA reads TGCAGCGTTGGGCAGGCCTCAAGCTCCTACGAGCAGTACGTC. Its translation: CSVGQASSSYEQYV.

This clone occurred a few times. This chain connects TRBV10-3 to TRBJ2-7; possibly TRBD1 for D (5 bases). CDR1 and CDR2 (germline): ENHRY, SYGVKD. CDR3 length equals 14 residues. Trimming removed 6 bases from V and 3 bases from J, with 15 bases in between. The CDR3 DNA reads as TGTGCCATCAGAAGTGGGGCGGTCAGCTACGAGCAGTACGTC. Its protein product is CAIRSGAVSYEQYV.

The rearrangement uses TRBV29-1 and TRBJ2-3, with D unclear. The germline gives CDR1 SQVTM, CDR2 ANQGSEA. The CDR3 runs 14 residues. V was trimmed by 5 bases and J by 0 bases, leaving 12 bases between them. The chain's CDR3 is CSVSHSWSTDTQYF. CDR3 nucleotide sequence: TGCAGCGTTAGCCACAGTTGGAGCACAGATACGCAGTATTTT.

The V and J genes are TRBV4-1 and TRBJ2-3; D is uncertain. V lost 1 base, J lost 2 bases, and 7 bases lay in between. The CDR3 has 14 residues. Germline lookup yields CDR1 MGHRA and CDR2 YSYEKL. The CDR3 here is CASSQVLPTDTQYF. CDR3 DNA: TGCGCCAGCAGCCAAGTCCTCCCCACAGATACGCAGTATTTT.

This chain links TRBV5-1 with TRBJ1-6, with 7 bases matching TRBD1. The germline gives CDR1 SGHRS, CDR2 YFSETQ. V was clipped by 0 bases and J by 7 bases; unmatched bases: 1. The CDR3 has 14 residues. CDR3 in DNA: TGCGCCAGCAGCTTGGTACAGGGGAATTCACCCCTCCACTTT. Protein sequence: CASSLVQGNSPLHF.

The rearrangement links TRBV9 to TRBJ1-1, with TRBD1 matching over 10 bases. Trimming took 2 bases from V and 1 from J; bases not matched to a gene: 2. Germline V gives CDR1 SGDLS, CDR2 YYNGEE. CDR3 size: 15 residues. The CDR3 reads CASSVGQGGNTEAFF. CDR3 bases: TGTGCCAGCAGCGTCGGACAGGGGGGGAACACTGAAGCTTTCTTT.

This clone was observed a few times. The chain has TRBV5-1 and TRBJ1-3; TRBD1 is a possible D gene (6 bases). The CDR3 is made up of 16 amino acids. The V end lost 4 bases, the J end lost 4 bases, and 18 bases lay between the germline ends. Per germline, CDR1 SGHRS and CDR2 YFSETQ. The CDR3 bases are TGCGCCAGCAGCCCCGCATTGGGGGCTGCCGGAAACACCATATATTTT. Its protein is CASSPALGAAGNTIYF.

The rearrangement joins TRBV11-2 to TRBJ2-5; D perhaps matches TRBD2 (6 bases). Trimming pared 5 bases from V and 1 base from J, leaving 11 bases between. This CDR3 has 14 residues. Germline V gene data show CDR1 as SGHAT and CDR2 as FQNNGV. The DNA of the CDR3 is TGTGCCAGCAGCCTTCTGGGGGGCCAAGAGACCCAGTACTTC. This encodes CASSLLGGQETQYF.

The chain recombines TRBV18 with TRBJ1-3, with D hard to call. Germline CDR1 is KGHSH and CDR2 is LQKENI. The CDR3 consists of 18 residues. With 2 bases removed from V and 4 bases from J, the gap between germline ends came to 21 bases. The CDR3 DNA is TGTGCCAGCTCACCATTCCGGGTATCACCGGGAACCGGAAACACCATATATTTT. Encoded protein: CASSPFRVSPGTGNTIYF. Based on the CDR3 plus reference TRBV18 and TRBJ1-3, the full variable domain is NAGVMQNPRHLVRRRGQEARLRCSPMKGHSHVYWYRQLPEEGLKFMVYLQKENIIDESGMPKERFSAEFPKEGPSILRIQQVVRGDSAAYFCASSPFRVSPGTGNTIYFGEGSWLTVV.

The rearrangement joins TRBV5-4 to TRBJ2-3; possible D gene TRBD2, 5 bases. V was cut by 7 bases and J by 0 bases, with 24 bases left in between. Germline CDR1 SGHNT, CDR2 YYREEE (reference sequence). The CDR3 has 18 residues. For the CDR3, the DNA is TGTGCCAGCTATCAAGGTGGAGGCGGATCCCGTAGCACAGATACGCAGTATTTT. As protein: CASYQGGGGSRSTDTQYF.

The chain uses TRBV27 and TRBJ2-1; 14 positions agree with TRBD2. CDR3 length: 15 amino acids. In germline, CDR1 is MNHEY, CDR2 SMNVEV (reference sequence). Trimming took 2 bases from V and 10 from J; bases not matched to a gene: 4. The CDR3 protein is CASSLRLAGGMEQFF. CDR3 in DNA: TGTGCCAGCAGTTTAAGACTAGCGGGGGGGATGGAGCAGTTCTTC.